The 18 T cell receptor beta chains presented below share a single source sample, sequenced in a study of identical twins. TCRdb recomputed calls from the 5' RACE reads with MiXCR, one row per CDR3 protein. The sample holds about 900,000 distinct CDR3 sequences, roughly an eighth seen once. The same data also went into a second study, on yellow fever vaccine responses in identical twins.

Sequencing used PBMCs. The receptors come from a woman under 30 in good health.

This clonotype has more than one count but fewer than ten. The chain employs TRBV3-1 and TRBJ2-1; 7 nucleotides agree with TRBD1. Per the germline V gene, CDR1 is LGHDT and CDR2 is YNNKEL (reference sequence). J gave up 9 bases and V 3 bases, and 2 bases lay outside the gene matches. The CDR3 covers 12 residues. The CDR3 is CASSQNRGEQFF. Written as DNA, the CDR3 is TGTGCCAGCAGCCAGAACAGGGGTGAGCAGTTCTTC.

The rearrangement links TRBV20-1 to TRBJ2-5; no definite D call. Trimming removed 6 bases at V and 5 bases at J, with 22 bases between. The germline CDR1 and CDR2 sequences are DFQATT and SNEGSKA (reference sequence). This CDR3 spans 15 amino acids. Written as DNA, the CDR3 is TGCAGTGCCCGGGCCTCCGGGTCTTCTCTGGAGACCCAGTACTTC. It translates to CSARASGSSLETQYF.

In its sample, this clonotype was seen a few times. The chain uses TRBV28 and TRBJ2-5, with 8 bases matching TRBD1. CDR3 length: 18 residues. Germline values: CDR1 MDHEN, CDR2 SYDVKM. J lost 3 bases, V lost 2 bases, and 14 bases had no gene match. The CDR3 DNA reads as TGTGCCAGCAGTTTACCGTGGCAGGGGGCAGCTACAAAAGAGACCCAGTACTTC. It specifies CASSLPWQGAATKETQYF.

The table lists this clonotype with a few counts. The chain employs TRBV10-1 and TRBJ2-5; weak D call: TRBD2 (6 bases). CDR1 and CDR2 (germline): WNHNN, SYGVQD (reference sequence). The V and J ends lost 3 bases and 0 bases respectively, with 8 bases between them. The CDR3 runs to 14 residues. For the CDR3, the DNA is TGCGCCAGCAGTGACCTAGCGAACCAAGAGACCCAGTACTTC. Amino acid sequence: CASSDLANQETQYF.

The table lists this clonotype with a few counts. The chain has TRBV20-1 and TRBJ1-5; D unclear. Trimming took 3 bases from V and 7 from J, leaving 4 bases between them. The CDR3 length is 10 residues. Germline V lookup: CDR1 DFQATT, CDR2 SNEGSKA (reference sequence). CDR3 region: CSASGQPQHF. The CDR3, as DNA: TGCAGTGCTAGTGGCCAGCCCCAGCATTTT.

The rearrangement links TRBV2 to TRBJ1-1; D ambiguous. The germline CDR1 and CDR2 sequences are SNHLY and FYNNEI. CDR3 size: 16 residues. V was trimmed by 4 bases and J by 4 bases, leaving 19 bases between them. This CDR3 reads CASSVLPPRGGTEAFF. DNA for the CDR3: TGTGCCAGCAGTGTATTACCCCCGCGGGGAGGCACTGAAGCTTTCTTT.

This clonotype has only a few counts. This chain connects TRBV28 to TRBJ1-4; D is ambiguous. Germline V CDR1 and CDR2: MDHEN, SYDVKM. The V end was cut by 8 bases, the J end by 8 bases, with 12 bases between. This CDR3 is built from 12 residues. The CDR3 loop reads CASHIPPEKLFF. The CDR3 DNA reads TGTGCCAGCCACATCCCCCCCGAAAAACTGTTTTTT.

This clonotype was seen only a few times. For the CDR3, the DNA is TGCAGTGCTAGAGGGTTTATAGTGGACAAACTCCAGAACACCGGGGAGCTGTTTTTT. As protein: CSARGFIVDKLQNTGELFF. The V call is TRBV20-1, the J call TRBJ2-2; maybe TRBD1 (5 bases). Per germline, CDR1 DFQATT and CDR2 SNEGSKA (reference sequence). Deletions cut 1 base from V and 1 base from J, with 22 bases between. The CDR3 length is 19 residues.

The chain has TRBV12-3 or TRBV12-4 and TRBJ2-1; 11 bases line up with TRBD1. Trimming removed 6 bases from V and 5 bases from J; junction bases left unmatched: 3. There are 14 residues in the CDR3. CDR3 loop: CASSGQGAHNEQFF. For the CDR3, the DNA is TGTGCCAGCAGCGGACAGGGGGCCCACAATGAGCAGTTCTTC.

This clonotype was counted many times. The chain carries TRBV12-3 or TRBV12-4 and TRBJ1-5; D might be TRBD1 (6 bases). Trimming pared 6 bases from V and 4 bases from J, leaving 10 bases between. There are 13 residues in the CDR3. The CDR3 nucleotides read TGTGCCAGCAGAACCGGGACAAATCAGCCCCAGCATTTT. This encodes CASRTGTNQPQHF.

The table lists this clonotype with a few counts. The genes are TRBV6-2 or TRBV6-3 and TRBJ2-1; no clear D. V was clipped by 2 bases and J by 5 bases, with 4 bases between them. Germline V gene sequence: CDR1 MNHEY, CDR2 SVGEGT. The CDR3 consists of 12 residues. CDR3 region: CASSYAHNEQFF. The CDR3 DNA reads TGTGCCAGCAGTTACGCCCACAATGAGCAGTTCTTC.

This clonotype was recorded at least ten times. This rearrangement joins TRBV5-1 to TRBJ2-5; 7 nucleotides align to TRBD2. Germline lookup yields CDR1 SGHRS and CDR2 YFSETQ. The trim removed 5 bases at V and 2 bases at J, leaving 0 bases unmatched. This CDR3 contains 12 residues. CDR3 residues: CASSSGQETQYF. CDR3 bases: TGCGCCAGCAGTAGCGGGCAAGAGACCCAGTACTTC.

The chain links TRBV24-1 to TRBJ2-3; the match to TRBD2 covers 16 bases. The CDR3 spans 18 residues. Germline loops: CDR1 KGHDR, CDR2 SFDVKD. V lost 4 bases, J lost 4 bases, and 7 bases stayed unmatched. The CDR3 nucleotides read TGTGCCACCAGTGAACCGGGACTAGCGGGAGGGATCGCAGATACGCAGTATTTT. Translation gives CATSEPGLAGGIADTQYF.

This clonotype was seen a few times. The chain joins TRBV12-3 or TRBV12-4 to TRBJ1-1; maybe TRBD1 (5 bases). The CDR3 contains 14 residues. V lost 1 base and J 5 bases, leaving 11 bases between the germline ends. The DNA for the CDR3 is TGTGCCAGCAGTTTAGGCAGGGTCGGGACTGAAGCTTTCTTT. Its protein product is CASSLGRVGTEAFF.

This rearrangement joins TRBV29-1 to TRBJ2-3; 8 positions match TRBD1. The germline gives CDR1 SQVTM, CDR2 ANQGSEA. There are 14 residues in the CDR3. The V and J ends lost 7 bases and 2 bases, in that order; junction bases with no gene match: 8. As DNA, the CDR3 is TGCAGCGGTTCGACAGGGGCCTTCACAGATACGCAGTATTTT. Translated: CSGSTGAFTDTQYF.

The table lists this clonotype with many counts. The V and J genes are TRBV12-3 or TRBV12-4 and TRBJ2-5; D is perhaps TRBD2 (7 bases). Trimming cost V 8 bases and J 4 bases, with 20 bases left between them. There are 15 residues in the CDR3. The CDR3 sequence is CASVGGLATGETQYF. In nucleotides, the CDR3 is TGTGCCAGCGTGGGGGGGCTAGCTACGGGAGAGACCCAGTACTTC.

With respect to this clonotype: One end of the junction fails to match germline, which may point to a read error. V gene TRBV6-1 combines with J gene TRBJ1-3, with a weak D call TRBD1 (6 bases). Germline assignment: CDR1 MNHNS and CDR2 SASEGT. The CDR3 spans 12 residues. This CDR3 is CASRLSTGTVYF. CDR3 in DNA: TGTGCCAGCAGACTTTCGACAGGCACCGTATATTTT.

This clonotype was seen many times. The chain combines TRBV25-1 with TRBJ2-2; D tentatively reads TRBD1 or TRBD2 (5 bases each). Trimming pared 3 bases from V and 5 bases from J, leaving 16 bases between. The V gene's germline CDR1 is MGHDK and CDR2 SYGVNS. The CDR3 runs to 16 residues. The CDR3 region is CASSEPLGDRTGELFF. The CDR3 nucleotides are TGTGCCAGCAGTGAGCCCCTGGGAGACAGAACCGGGGAGCTGTTTTTT.